The following is a T cell receptor beta chain sequence with its context. What it recognizes is unknown. With V trimmed by 3 bases and J by 3 bases, 1 base remained unmatched. Germline-derived CDR1 and CDR2 are SGHRS and YFSETQ. The CDR3 sequence is 14 residues long. Data came from immunoSEQ multiplex PCR; TCRdb stores just in-frame clones and leaves some out. Found here are 15,000 to 20,000 clones, around 76% of them singletons; the top ten hold 8%. The source of the sample is a study of neoadjuvant nivolumab and ipilimumab in lung cancer. Background on the study: Patients got nivolumab 3 mg/kg on days 1, 15 and 29; combination added ipilimumab 1 mg/kg day 1. Overall study findings and caveats: Pathologic regression was not significantly tied to TCR clonality. Higher pretherapy blood TCR richness went with higher resected-tumor richness. From pretherapy to surgery, tumor richness and clonality rose with dual therapy.

Sequencing was performed on tumor tissue, taken after neoadjuvant nivolumab, alone or with ipilimumab, at or shortly before surgery. The receptor was derived from an adult with non-small cell lung cancer. The genes are TRBV5-1 and TRBJ1-1; 11 nucleotides match TRBD1. CDR3 residues: CASSWGQGDTEAFF. CDR3 bases: TGCGCCAGCAGCTGGGGACAGGGGGACACTGAAGCTTTCTTT.